Included here is one TCR beta chain sequence, with context. These data are taken from a study of monozygotic twins with inflammatory bowel disease. TCRdb reprocessed the 5' RACE reads, keeping one entry per CDR3 protein, no DNA. Recorded for this sample: around 410,000 distinct CDR3 sequences. CDR1 is SGHAT and CDR2 is FQNNGV in the germline V gene. The CDR3 covers 14 residues. The material sequenced was blood. The V and J genes are TRBV11-2 and TRBJ1-4. This clonotype was sampled from a human donor with ulcerative colitis or Crohn's disease, or a healthy co-twin of an affected twin (not recorded which). The CDR3 is CASSQGLVDEKLFF.